This T cell receptor (beta chain) comes out of a study of control samples from healthy donors and cancer patients. This clone was seen once. The protocol was immunoSEQ multiplex PCR, while the TCRdb copy is restricted to in-frame clones and leaves out a portion. The sample shows 82,000 or so clones, roughly 94% of them seen only once. From germline, CDR1 is KGHSH and CDR2 LQKENI. V was cut by 2 bases and J by 1 base, with 11 bases left in between. The CDR3 is 15 residues long. The J gene is TRBJ2-5, the V gene TRBV18; D is perhaps TRBD2 (6 bases). Sequencing was done on a sample of blood. The sequence was obtained from a woman aged 18 to 35 in good health. The CDR3 loop is CASSPSRDFQETQYF. DNA of the CDR3: TGTGCCAGCTCACCAAGTCGGGACTTCCAAGAGACCCAGTACTTC. Complete variable domain (other parts from reference TRBV18 and TRBJ2-5): NAGVMQNPRHLVRRRGQEARLRCSPMKGHSHVYWYRQLPEEGLKFMVYLQKENIIDESGMPKERFSAEFPKEGPSILRIQQVVRGDSAAYFCASSPSRDFQETQYFGPGTRLLVL.